Following are 5 T cell receptor beta chains from one sample sequenced in a study of blood T cell repertoires in COVID-19. Generated by immunoSEQ multiplex PCR, the TCRdb table keeps only in-frame clones and is missing some. The sample has some 13,000 clones; 75% to 90% are singletons. Sequencing was done on a sample of peripheral blood. All receptors come from a man of 80 years or more with acute or convalescent COVID-19.

This chain joins TRBV19 and TRBJ2-7; D unresolved. The V end was cut by 0 bases, the J end by 4 bases, with 10 bases between. The CDR3 extends over 14 amino acids. CDR1 and CDR2 (germline): LNHDA, SQIVND (reference sequence). The DNA for the CDR3 is TGTGCCAGTAGTATAGAGGTCACTCGATACGAGCAGTACTTC. Translation: CASSIEVTRYEQYF. The variable domain in full, with the rest retrieved from reference TRBV19 and TRBJ2-7, is DGGITQSPKYLFRKEGQNVTLSCEQNLNHDAMYWYRQDPGQGLRLIYYSQIVNDFQKGDIAEGYSVSREKKESFPLTVTSAQKNPTAFYLCASSIEVTRYEQYFGPGTRLTVT.

The rearrangement uses TRBV15 and TRBJ2-6; possibly TRBD2 for D (6 bases). Germline CDR1 reads LNHNV; CDR2 reads YYDKDF (reference sequence). The V gene lost 0 bases and the J gene lost 1 base, with 7 bases spanning the gap. The CDR3 totals 16 residues. The CDR3 protein is CATSRDRGSGANVLTF. In DNA form, the CDR3 reads TGTGCCACCAGCAGAGATCGGGGGTCTGGGGCCAACGTCCTGACTTTC. Together with reference TRBV15 and TRBJ2-6, the CDR3 gives the full variable domain: DAMVIQNPRYQVTQFGKPVTLSCSQTLNHNVMYWYQQKSSQAPKLLFHYYDKDFNNEADTPDNFQSRRPNTSFCFLDIRSPGLGDTAMYLCATSRDRGSGANVLTFGAGSRLTVL.

The V call is TRBV29-1, the J call TRBJ2-1, with TRBD1 identical over 9 bases. V lost 6 bases to trimming and J lost 5 bases; unmatched junction nucleotides: 5. This CDR3 is 13 amino acids long. Germline V lookup: CDR1 SQVTM, CDR2 ANQGSEA. This CDR3 is CSVRDRVDNEQFF. CDR3 sequence (DNA): TGCAGCGTGAGGGACAGGGTGGACAATGAGCAGTTCTTC.

This chain connects TRBV29-1 to TRBJ2-3; 9 nucleotides line up with TRBD1. CDR1 SQVTM and CDR2 ANQGSEA come from the germline V gene. The CDR3 has 15 residues. V trimming: 6 bases; J trimming: 3 bases; junction bases outside the gene matches: 10. This CDR3 reads CSVATGGRGTDTQYF. The CDR3 coding sequence is TGCAGCGTAGCTACAGGGGGCAGAGGGACAGATACGCAGTATTTT.

The chain has TRBV7-2 and TRBJ1-2; D ambiguous. In germline, CDR1 is SGHTA, CDR2 FQGNSA. V lost 1 base and J 4 bases, leaving 4 bases between the germline ends. This CDR3 spans 12 amino acids. The chain's CDR3 is CASSLERYGYTF. In DNA form, the CDR3 reads TGTGCCAGCAGCTTAGAGCGCTATGGCTACACCTTC.